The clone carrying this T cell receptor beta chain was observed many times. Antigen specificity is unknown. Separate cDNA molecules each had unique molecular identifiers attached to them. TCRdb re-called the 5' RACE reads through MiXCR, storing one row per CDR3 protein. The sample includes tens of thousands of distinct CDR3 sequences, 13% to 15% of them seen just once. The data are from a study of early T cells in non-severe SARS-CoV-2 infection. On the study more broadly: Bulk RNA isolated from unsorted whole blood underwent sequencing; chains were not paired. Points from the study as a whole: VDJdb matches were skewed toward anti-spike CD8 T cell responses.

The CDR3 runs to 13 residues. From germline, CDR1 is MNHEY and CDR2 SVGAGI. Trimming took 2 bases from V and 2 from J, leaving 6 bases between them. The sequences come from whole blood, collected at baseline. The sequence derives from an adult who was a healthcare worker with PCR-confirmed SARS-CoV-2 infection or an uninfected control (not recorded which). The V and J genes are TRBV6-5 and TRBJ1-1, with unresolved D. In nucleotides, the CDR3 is TGTGCCAGCAGTTACGCCATCAACACTGAAGCTTTCTTT. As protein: CASSYAINTEAFF.